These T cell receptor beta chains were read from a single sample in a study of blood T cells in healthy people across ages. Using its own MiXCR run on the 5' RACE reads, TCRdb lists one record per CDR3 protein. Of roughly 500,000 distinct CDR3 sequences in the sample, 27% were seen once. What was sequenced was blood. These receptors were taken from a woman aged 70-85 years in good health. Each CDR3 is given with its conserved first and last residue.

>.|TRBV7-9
CASSLGGLGYEQYF
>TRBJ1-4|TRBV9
CASSVARQGREKLFF
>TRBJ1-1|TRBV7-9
CASSHGTANTEAFF
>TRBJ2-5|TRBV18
CASSPQSYSQETQYF
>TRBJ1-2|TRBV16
CASSQGRGYGCTF
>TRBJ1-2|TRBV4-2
CASSTRQGGSGYAF
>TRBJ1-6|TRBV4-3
CASSQESGAPGPSPLHF
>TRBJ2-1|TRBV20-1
CSAREGGARNEQFF
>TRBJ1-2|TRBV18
CASSITRDRGSNYGYTF
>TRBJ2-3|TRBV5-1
CASSLTKPTDTRYF
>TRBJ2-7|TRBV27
CARTGNPLYEQYF
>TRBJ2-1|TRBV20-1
CSARVHYNEQFF
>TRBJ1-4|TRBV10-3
CAISPGQNEKLFF
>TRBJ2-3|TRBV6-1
CASDRGNTQYF
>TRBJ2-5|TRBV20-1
CSARVTGTAIPETQYF
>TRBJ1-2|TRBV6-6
CASSYSSGVDGYTF
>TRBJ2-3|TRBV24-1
CATSDRTSGGADTQYF